One T cell receptor beta chain is described in this entry. This sample was taken from a study of blood T cell repertoires in COVID-19. This CDR3 region has 16 residues. V lost 3 bases, J lost 7 bases, and 7 bases stayed unmatched. CDR1 is SNHLY, CDR2 FYNNEI, per germline. Repertoires were generated with immunoSEQ multiplex PCR, while TCRdb's copy carries only in-frame clones and drops some. The sample records about 410,000 clones, roughly 89% being singletons. Sequenced material: peripheral blood. This chain joins TRBV2 and TRBJ1-6; TRBD1 matches 9 bases. The TCR originated in a woman aged 25 to 39 with active or convalescent COVID-19. CDR3 nucleotides: TGTGCCAGCAGTGATAGAACAGGGGGCAAAAATTCACCCCTCCACTTT. It is translated as CASSDRTGGKNSPLHF.